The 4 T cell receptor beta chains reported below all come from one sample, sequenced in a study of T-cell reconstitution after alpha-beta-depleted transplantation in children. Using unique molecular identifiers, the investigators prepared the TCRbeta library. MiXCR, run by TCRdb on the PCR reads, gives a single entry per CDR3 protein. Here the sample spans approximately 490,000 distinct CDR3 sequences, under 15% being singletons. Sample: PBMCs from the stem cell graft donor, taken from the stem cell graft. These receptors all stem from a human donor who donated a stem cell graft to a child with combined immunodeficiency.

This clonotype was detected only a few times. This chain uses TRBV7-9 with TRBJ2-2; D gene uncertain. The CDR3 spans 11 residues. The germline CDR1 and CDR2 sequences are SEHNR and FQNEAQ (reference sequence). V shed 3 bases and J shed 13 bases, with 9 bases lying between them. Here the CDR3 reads CASSFGRLLFF. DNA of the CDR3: TGTGCCAGCAGCTTCGGTCGGTTGCTGTTTTTT.

CDR3 DNA sequence: TGTGCCTGGGGTGAGGCAGAGGATCAGCCCCAGCATTTT. It specifies CAWGEAEDQPQHF. This chain links TRBV30 with TRBJ1-5; D gene uncertain. The germline CDR1 and CDR2 sequences are GTSNPN and SVGIG (reference sequence). CDR3 length equals 13 residues. V was cut by 5 bases and J by 5 bases, with 13 bases left in between.

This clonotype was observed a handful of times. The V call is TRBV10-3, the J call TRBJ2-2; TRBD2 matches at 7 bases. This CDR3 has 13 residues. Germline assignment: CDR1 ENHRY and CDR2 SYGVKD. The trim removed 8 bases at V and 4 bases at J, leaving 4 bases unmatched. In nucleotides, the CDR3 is TGTGCCATCTGGCGGGAGACCACCGGGGAGCTGTTTTTT. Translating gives CAIWRETTGELFF.

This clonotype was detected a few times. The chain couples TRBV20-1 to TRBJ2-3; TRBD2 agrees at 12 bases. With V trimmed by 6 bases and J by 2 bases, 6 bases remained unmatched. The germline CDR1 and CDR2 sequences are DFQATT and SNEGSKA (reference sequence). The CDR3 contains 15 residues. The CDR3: CSAAGTSGFTDTQYF. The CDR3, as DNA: TGCAGTGCCGCCGGGACTAGCGGGTTCACAGATACGCAGTATTTT.